The TCR beta chain under discussion was sequenced for a study of graft-versus-host responses after intestinal transplantation. Looking at the study overall: Multivisceral, liver-intestinal, or isolated intestinal transplants were given to recipients. Induction with anti-thymocyte globulin, then tacrolimus and steroids for around three years, was given to all recipients.

CDR3 length: 13 residues. The V gene lost 1 base and the J gene lost 8 bases, with 11 bases spanning the gap. Germline V CDR1 and CDR2: LGHNA, YNFKEQ. General observations from the study: Allografts carried high graft-versus-host to host-versus-graft clonal ratios in patients having graft-donor T cell macrochimerism. Early after transplant, HvG declines were associated with peak levels of circulating GvH clones.

Sequencing was performed with immunoSEQ multiplex PCR; in TCRdb, only in-frame clones are kept and a portion is missing. The table shows about 26,000 clones, with about 81% occurring only once. As for this clone: Its antigen is currently unknown.

The chain joins TRBV4-2 to TRBJ1-1; no firm D call. The source of this sequence is a human donor who received an intestinal transplant. Source: unstimulated CD4+ T cells sorted from spleen or lymph node cells, taken before intestinal transplant. The CDR3 loop is CASSQGLRLEAFF. The DNA for the CDR3 is TGTGCCAGCAGCCAAGGTTTGAGGTTAGAAGCTTTCTTT.